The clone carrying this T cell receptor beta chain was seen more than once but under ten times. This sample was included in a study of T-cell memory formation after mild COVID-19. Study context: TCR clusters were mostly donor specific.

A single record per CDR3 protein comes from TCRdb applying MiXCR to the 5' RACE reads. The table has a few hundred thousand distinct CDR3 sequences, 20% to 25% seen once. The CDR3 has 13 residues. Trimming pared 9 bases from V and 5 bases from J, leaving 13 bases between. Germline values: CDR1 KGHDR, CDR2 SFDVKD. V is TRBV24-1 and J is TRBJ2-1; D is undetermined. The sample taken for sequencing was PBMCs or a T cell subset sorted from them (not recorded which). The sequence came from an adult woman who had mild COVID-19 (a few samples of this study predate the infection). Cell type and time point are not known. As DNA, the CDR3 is TGTGCCACCCTAGGAACAAATGACAATGAGCAGTTCTTC. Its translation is CATLGTNDNEQFF.